Presented here are 17 T cell receptor beta chains from one specimen sequenced in a study of T cells expressing NK-cell markers. TCRdb re-called the 5' RACE reads; one entry per CDR3 protein, DNA not given. In all, the sample yields roughly 450,000 distinct CDR3 sequences. The source material was blood T cells: a sorted CD56 or NKG2C T cell subset, CD4+ or CD8+ T cells, or bulk PBMC T cells (not recorded which). All receptors derive from a woman in her 50s in good health.

CDR3 sequence reads: CASLDPGGTEAFF. This sequence joins TRBV5-1 and TRBJ1-1; TCRdb selects TRBD1, and the lack of DNA leaves this call unchecked. This CDR3 comprises 13 residues. Germline V gene sequence: CDR1 SGHRS, CDR2 YFSETQ.

The rearrangement joins TRBV20-1 to TRBJ2-3; TCRdb gives TRBD2 as the D gene, but with no DNA this cannot be confirmed. The CDR3 loop spans 16 amino acids. Germline V gives CDR1 DFQATT, CDR2 SNEGSKA (reference sequence). The CDR3 sequence is CSANPQLAGGPDTQYF.

This chain uses TRBV10-3 with TRBJ2-3. The CDR3 contains 15 residues. Looked up from germline, CDR1 is ENHRY and CDR2 is SYGVKD. The CDR3 protein is CAISDFSRETDTQYF.

This chain connects TRBV29-1 to TRBJ2-2; without DNA, the TCRdb call of TRBD1 cannot be checked. The CDR3 covers 13 residues. The germline V gene encodes CDR1 SQVTM and CDR2 ANQGSEA. The CDR3 region is CSVGQGATGELFF.

The V gene is TRBV4-1, the J gene TRBJ1-5; absent DNA, TCRdb's TRBD1 call cannot be checked. The CDR3 loop spans 13 amino acids. Per the germline V gene, CDR1 is MGHRA and CDR2 is YSYEKL. The CDR3 loop reads CASQRDRDQPQHF.

The CDR3 protein is CASSERYPRQDYGYTF. The J gene is TRBJ1-2, the V gene TRBV6-1; as DNA is missing, the TRBD1 call by TCRdb cannot be tested. Germline V CDR1 and CDR2: MNHNS, SASEGT. The CDR3 is 16 amino acids.

The chain couples TRBV13 to TRBJ2-7. The germline CDR1 and CDR2 sequences are PRHDT and FYEKMQ (reference sequence). The CDR3 extends over 12 amino acids. CDR3 sequence reads: CASSALYGEQYF.

The V and J genes are TRBV12-3 or TRBV12-4 and TRBJ2-5. This CDR3 has 15 amino acids. Here the CDR3 reads CASSWTGLPVETQYF.

V gene TRBV6-1 combines with J gene TRBJ2-1; TCRdb reports TRBD2, a call that lacks DNA to check it against. The CDR3 runs to 15 residues. The V gene's germline CDR1 is MNHNS and CDR2 SASEGT. The CDR3 sequence is CASIRHREGSGEQFF.

The chain employs TRBV7-9 and TRBJ2-1; there is no DNA to check the TCRdb D call of TRBD1. The CDR3 is 14 amino acids. The germline V gene encodes CDR1 SEHNR and CDR2 FQNEAQ (reference sequence). CDR3: CASSLTAGNNEQFF.

The chain recombines TRBV24-1 with TRBJ2-1; TCRdb outputs TRBD1, but without DNA this stays unchecked. Germline V gene sequence: CDR1 KGHDR, CDR2 SFDVKD. This CDR3 contains 15 residues. CDR3 amino acids: CATSKHEPGGNEQFF.

The V call is TRBV18, the J call TRBJ2-5. The CDR3 extends over 14 amino acids. Germline assignment: CDR1 KGHSH and CDR2 LQKENI. The CDR3 protein is CASSPPVLVETQYF. Together with reference TRBV18 and TRBJ2-5, the CDR3 gives the full variable domain: NAGVMQNPRHLVRRRGQEARLRCSPMKGHSHVYWYRQLPEEGLKFMVYLQKENIIDESGMPKERFSAEFPKEGPSILRIQQVVRGDSAAYFCASSPPVLVETQYFGPGTRLLVL.

The chain is built from TRBV5-5 and TRBJ2-7. The V gene's germline CDR1 is SGHKS and CDR2 YYEKEE (reference sequence). The CDR3 loop spans 13 amino acids. This CDR3 reads CASSLLTSYEQYF.

The V gene is TRBV15, the J gene TRBJ1-1. The germline gives CDR1 LNHNV, CDR2 YYDKDF (reference sequence). CDR3 length: 13 residues. This chain's CDR3 is CATSRDQDTEAFF.

The J gene is TRBJ2-1, the V gene TRBV7-2; TCRdb selects TRBD1, and the lack of DNA leaves this call unchecked. This CDR3 region has 13 residues. Germline-derived CDR1 and CDR2 are SGHTA and FQGNSA. CDR3 region: CASSFSGDGEQFF. Variable domain in full (rest from reference TRBV7-2 and TRBJ2-1): GAGVSQSPSNKVTEKGKDVELRCDPISGHTALYWYRQSLGQGLEFLIYFQGNSAPDKSGLPSDRFSAERTGGSVSTLTIQRTQQEDSAVYLCASSFSGDGEQFFGPGTRLTVL.

V gene TRBV4-1 combines with J gene TRBJ1-5; the D call from TCRdb, TRBD1, cannot be confirmed without DNA. CDR1 and CDR2 from the germline V gene are MGHRA and YSYEKL. The CDR3 is 17 residues long. CDR3 sequence reads: CASSRSVDSLEYQPQHF.

This sequence joins TRBV5-1 and TRBJ2-2; TCRdb proposes TRBD1, but this gene call is untestable without DNA. Germline CDR1 and CDR2: SGHRS and YFSETQ. This CDR3 has 16 amino acids. The CDR3 spells CASSSSPQGITGELFF.